This note documents a single TCR beta chain sequence. The sample originates from a study of blood T cell repertoires in COVID-19. Whole-study context: In each case, the material was cDNA or gDNA derived from T cells, B-cell-depleted T cells, or PBMCs.

V gave up 4 bases and J gave up 5 bases, with 11 bases separating them. The CDR3 length is 13 residues. Per germline, CDR1 LGHDT and CDR2 YNNKEL (reference sequence). Per the original data handling: Counts of nucleated cells, estimated from reference gene primer amplification, were obtained. Sequencing used immunoSEQ multiplex PCR; TCRdb keeps in-frame clones, though not all of them. Clone size and V and J calls were adopted from that table, with D and trimming inferred from the DNA. Of some 190,000 clones in the sample, roughly 79% were seen once. Sequencing was performed on peripheral blood. The clonotype originates from a woman between 35 and 50 years old with COVID-19, enrolled during active disease. This chain joins TRBV3-1 (or the pseudogene TRBV3-2) and TRBJ1-1, with D perhaps matching TRBD1 (6 bases). In DNA form, the CDR3 reads TGTGCCAGCAGCCCACAGGGATGGACTGAAGCTTTCTTT. Amino acid sequence: CASSPQGWTEAFF.